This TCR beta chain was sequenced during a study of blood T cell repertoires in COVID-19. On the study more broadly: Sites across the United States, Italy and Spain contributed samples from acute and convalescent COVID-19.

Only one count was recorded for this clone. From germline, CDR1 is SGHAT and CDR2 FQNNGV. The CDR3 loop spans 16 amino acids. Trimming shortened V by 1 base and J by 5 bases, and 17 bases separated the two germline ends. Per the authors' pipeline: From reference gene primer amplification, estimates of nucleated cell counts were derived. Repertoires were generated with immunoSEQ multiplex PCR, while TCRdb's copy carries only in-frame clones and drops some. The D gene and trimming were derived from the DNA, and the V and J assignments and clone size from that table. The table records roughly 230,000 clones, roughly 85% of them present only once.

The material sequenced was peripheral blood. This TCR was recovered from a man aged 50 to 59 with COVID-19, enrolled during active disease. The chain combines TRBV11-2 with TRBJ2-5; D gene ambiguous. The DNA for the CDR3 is TGTGCCAGCAGCTTAGGGGCCCTAAGAACCATGGAGACCCAGTACTTC. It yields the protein CASSLGALRTMETQYF.